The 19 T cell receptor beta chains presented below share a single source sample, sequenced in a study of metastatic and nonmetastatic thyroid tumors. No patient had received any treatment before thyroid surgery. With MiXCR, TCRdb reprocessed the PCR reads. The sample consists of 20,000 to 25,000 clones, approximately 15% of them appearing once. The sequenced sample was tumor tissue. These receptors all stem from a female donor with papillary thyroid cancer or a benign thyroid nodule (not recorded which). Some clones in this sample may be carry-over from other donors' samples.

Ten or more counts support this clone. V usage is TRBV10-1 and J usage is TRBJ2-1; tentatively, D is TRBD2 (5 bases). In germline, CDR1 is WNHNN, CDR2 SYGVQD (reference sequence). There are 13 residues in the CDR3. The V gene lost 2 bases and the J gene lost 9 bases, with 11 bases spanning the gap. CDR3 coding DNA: TGCGCCAGCAGTGAGCAACTTCGGGGTGAGCAGTTCTTC. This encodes CASSEQLRGEQFF.

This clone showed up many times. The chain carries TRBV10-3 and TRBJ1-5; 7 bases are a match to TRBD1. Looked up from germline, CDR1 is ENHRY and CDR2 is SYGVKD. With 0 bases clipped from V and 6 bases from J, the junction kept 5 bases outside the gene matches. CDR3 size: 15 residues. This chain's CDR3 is CAISESGQEVQPQHF. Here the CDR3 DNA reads TGTGCCATCAGTGAGTCTGGACAGGAGGTTCAGCCCCAGCATTTT.

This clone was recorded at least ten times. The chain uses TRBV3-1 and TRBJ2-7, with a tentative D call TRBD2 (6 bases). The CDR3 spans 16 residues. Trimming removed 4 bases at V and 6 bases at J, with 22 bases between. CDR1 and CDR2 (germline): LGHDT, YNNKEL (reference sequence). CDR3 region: CASSPRTTPGVGEQYF. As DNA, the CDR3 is TGTGCCAGCAGCCCACGGACTACCCCGGGGGTCGGCGAGCAGTACTTC.

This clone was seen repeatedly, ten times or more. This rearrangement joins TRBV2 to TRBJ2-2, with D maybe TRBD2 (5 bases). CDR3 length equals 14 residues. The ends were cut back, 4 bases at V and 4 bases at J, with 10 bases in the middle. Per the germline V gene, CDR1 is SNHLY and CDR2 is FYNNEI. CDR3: CASSGEGSTGELFF. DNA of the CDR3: TGTGCCAGCAGTGGGGAAGGGAGCACCGGGGAGCTGTTTTTT. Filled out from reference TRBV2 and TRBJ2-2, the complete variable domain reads EPEVTQTPSHQVTQMGQEVILRCVPISNHLYFYWYRQILGQKVEFLVSFYNNEISEKSEIFDDQFSVERPDGSNFTLKIRSTKLEDSAMYFCASSGEGSTGELFFGEGSRLTVL.

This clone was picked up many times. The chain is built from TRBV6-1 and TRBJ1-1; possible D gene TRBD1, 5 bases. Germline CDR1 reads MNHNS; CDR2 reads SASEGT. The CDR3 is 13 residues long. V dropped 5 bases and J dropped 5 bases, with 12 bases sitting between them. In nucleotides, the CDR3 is TGTGCCAGCAGTCGTCCACCAGGGACTGAAGCTTTCTTT. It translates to CASSRPPGTEAFF.

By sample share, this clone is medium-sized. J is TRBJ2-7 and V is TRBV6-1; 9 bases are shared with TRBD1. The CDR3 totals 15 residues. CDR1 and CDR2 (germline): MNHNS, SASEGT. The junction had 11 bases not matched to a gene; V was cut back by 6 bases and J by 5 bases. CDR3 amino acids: CASRTIGTGMDEQYF. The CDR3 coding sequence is TGTGCCAGCAGAACAATCGGGACAGGGATGGACGAGCAGTACTTC.

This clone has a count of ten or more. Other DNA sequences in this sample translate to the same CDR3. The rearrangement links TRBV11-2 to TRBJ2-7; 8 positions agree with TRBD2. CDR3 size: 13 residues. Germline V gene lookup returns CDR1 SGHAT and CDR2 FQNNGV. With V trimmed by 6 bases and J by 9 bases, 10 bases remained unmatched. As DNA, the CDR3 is TGTGCCAGCAGAGCGGTCGGGGGGGTCGTGCAGTACTTC. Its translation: CASRAVGGVVQYF.

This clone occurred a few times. Here the CDR3 DNA reads TGTGCCAGGCCGGAGGCAGAGACCCAGTACTTC. This codes for CARPEAETQYF. The chain links TRBV12-3 or TRBV12-4 to TRBJ2-5; TRBD2 is a possible D gene (5 bases). The CDR3 spans 11 residues. Deletions cut 9 bases from V and 4 bases from J, with 9 bases between.

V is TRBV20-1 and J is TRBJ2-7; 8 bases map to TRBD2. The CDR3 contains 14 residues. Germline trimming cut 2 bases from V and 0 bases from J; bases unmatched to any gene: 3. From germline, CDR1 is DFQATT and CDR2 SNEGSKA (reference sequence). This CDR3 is CSARRGLGSYEQYF. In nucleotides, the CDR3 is TGCAGTGCTAGAAGGGGACTAGGCTCCTACGAGCAGTACTTC.

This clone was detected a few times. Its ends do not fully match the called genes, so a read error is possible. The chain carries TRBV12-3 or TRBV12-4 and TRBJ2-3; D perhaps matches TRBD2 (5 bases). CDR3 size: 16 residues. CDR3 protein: CASILNWWPSTDTRYF. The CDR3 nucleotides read TGTGCCAGCATTTTAAACTGGTGGCCTAGCACAGATACGCGGTATTTT.

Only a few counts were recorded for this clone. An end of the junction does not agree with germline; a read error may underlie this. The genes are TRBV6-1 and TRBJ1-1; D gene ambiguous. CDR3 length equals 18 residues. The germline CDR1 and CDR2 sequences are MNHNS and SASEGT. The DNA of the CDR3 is TGTGCCAGCAGTGAAGTGTCCGCGGCGCAGGCAATGAACACTGAAGATTTCTTT. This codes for CASSEVSAAQAMNTEDFF.

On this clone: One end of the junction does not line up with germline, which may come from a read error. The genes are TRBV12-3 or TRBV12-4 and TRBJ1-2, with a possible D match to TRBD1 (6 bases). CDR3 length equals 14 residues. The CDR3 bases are TGCGCCAGCAGTTTAATGGACAGTACCTATGGCTACACCTTC. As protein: CASSLMDSTYGYTF.

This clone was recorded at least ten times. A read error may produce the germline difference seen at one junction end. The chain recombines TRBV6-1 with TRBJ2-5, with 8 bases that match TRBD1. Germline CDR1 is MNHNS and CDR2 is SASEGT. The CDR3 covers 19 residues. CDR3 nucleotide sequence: TGTGCCAGCAGCGAAGGATCCCTTTCGACAGGGGCGCTCCAAGAGACCCAGTACTTC. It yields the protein CASSEGSLSTGALQETQYF.

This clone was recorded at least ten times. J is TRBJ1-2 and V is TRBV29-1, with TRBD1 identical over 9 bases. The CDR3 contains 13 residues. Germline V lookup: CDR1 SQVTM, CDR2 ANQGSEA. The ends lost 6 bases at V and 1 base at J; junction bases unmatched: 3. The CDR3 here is CSVGTGINYGYTF. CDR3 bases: TGCAGCGTCGGGACAGGGATTAACTATGGCTACACCTTC.

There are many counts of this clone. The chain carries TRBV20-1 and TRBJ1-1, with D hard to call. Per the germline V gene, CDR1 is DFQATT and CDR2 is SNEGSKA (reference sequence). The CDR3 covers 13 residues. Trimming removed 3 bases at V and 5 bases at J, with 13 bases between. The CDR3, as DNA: TGCAGTGCTAGTCGGAAAGTTGGGACTGAAGCTTTCTTT. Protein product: CSASRKVGTEAFF.

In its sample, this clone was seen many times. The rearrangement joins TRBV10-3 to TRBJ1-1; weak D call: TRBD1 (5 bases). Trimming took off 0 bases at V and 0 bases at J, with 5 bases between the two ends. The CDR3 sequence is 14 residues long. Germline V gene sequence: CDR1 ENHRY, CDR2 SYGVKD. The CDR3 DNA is TGTGCCATCAGTGAGTCGACAGTGAACACTGAAGCTTTCTTT. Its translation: CAISESTVNTEAFF.

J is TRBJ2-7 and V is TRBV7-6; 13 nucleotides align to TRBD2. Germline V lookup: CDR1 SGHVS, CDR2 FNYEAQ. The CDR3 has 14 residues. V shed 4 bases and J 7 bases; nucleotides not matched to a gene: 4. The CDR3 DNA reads TGTGCCAGCAGCTCCAGGACTAGCGGGGGAGAGCAGTACTTC. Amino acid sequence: CASSSRTSGGEQYF.

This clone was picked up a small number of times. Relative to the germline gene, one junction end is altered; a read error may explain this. In nucleotides, the CDR3 is TGTGCCAGCAGTTCAGGTTTAGTAGGCAATCAGCCCCAGAATTTT. Translation gives CASSSGLVGNQPQNF. The chain joins TRBV6-1 to TRBJ1-5, with unresolved D. Germline V CDR1 and CDR2: MNHNS, SASEGT. The CDR3 sequence is 15 residues long.

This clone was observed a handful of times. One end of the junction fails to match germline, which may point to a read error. CDR3 DNA sequence: TGTGCCAGCATCAAGGACAGGGGGGAATACAATGGGCAGTTCTTC. Its translation is CASIKDRGEYNGQFF. The chain carries TRBV2 and TRBJ2-1, with 10 positions matching TRBD1. Germline V lookup: CDR1 SNHLY, CDR2 FYNNEI. The CDR3 runs to 15 residues.